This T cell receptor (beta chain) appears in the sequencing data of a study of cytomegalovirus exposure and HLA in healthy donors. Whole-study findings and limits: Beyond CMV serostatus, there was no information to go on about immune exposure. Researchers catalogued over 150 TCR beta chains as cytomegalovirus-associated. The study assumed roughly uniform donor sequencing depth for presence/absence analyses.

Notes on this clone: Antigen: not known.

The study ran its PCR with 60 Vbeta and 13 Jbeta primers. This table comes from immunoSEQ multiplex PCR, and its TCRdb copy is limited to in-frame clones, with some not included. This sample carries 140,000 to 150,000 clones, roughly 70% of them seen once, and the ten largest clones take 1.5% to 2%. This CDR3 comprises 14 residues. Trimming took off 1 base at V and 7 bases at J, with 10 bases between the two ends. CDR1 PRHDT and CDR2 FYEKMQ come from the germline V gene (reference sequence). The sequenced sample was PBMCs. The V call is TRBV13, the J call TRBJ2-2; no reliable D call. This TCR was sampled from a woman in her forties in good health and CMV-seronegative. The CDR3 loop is CASSLASMIGELFF. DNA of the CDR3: TGTGCCAGCAGCTTAGCATCTATGATCGGGGAGCTGTTTTTT.